These 4 T cell receptor beta chains were all obtained from the same sample, sequenced in a study of cytomegalovirus exposure and HLA in healthy donors. The PCR contained 60 Vbeta and 13 Jbeta primers. Method: immunoSEQ multiplex PCR; TCRdb's copy keeps in-frame clones and lacks some. Here the sample spans some 240,000 clones, almost 80% being singletons. Sequencing was done on a sample of PBMCs. These receptors originate from a male donor in good health and CMV-seronegative.

This clone was counted a single time. The genes are TRBV6-6 and TRBJ1-1, with D maybe TRBD1 (6 bases). The V end was cut by 0 bases, the J end by 0 bases, with 8 bases between. Germline V CDR1 and CDR2: MNHNY, SVGAGI (reference sequence). The CDR3 has 15 residues. As DNA, the CDR3 is TGTGCCAGCAGTTACTCGGACAGAATGAACACTGAAGCTTTCTTT. This codes for CASSYSDRMNTEAFF.

This clone was observed a handful of times. V usage is TRBV7-9 and J usage is TRBJ2-4, with 7 bases matching TRBD1. Unmatched junction bases numbered 7, after V lost 1 base and J lost 7 bases. The CDR3 runs 15 residues. Per germline, CDR1 SEHNR and CDR2 FQNEAQ (reference sequence). The CDR3 region is CASSLEGAGWNIQYF. For the CDR3, the DNA is TGTGCCAGCAGCTTAGAGGGGGCAGGGTGGAACATTCAGTACTTC. The full variable domain, with the rest looked up from reference TRBV7-9 and TRBJ2-4, is DTGVSQNPRHKITKRGQNVTFRCDPISEHNRLYWYRQTLGQGPEFLTYFQNEAQLEKSRLLSDRFSAERPKGSFSTLEIQRTEQGDSAMYLCASSLEGAGWNIQYFGAGTRLSVL.

The chain combines TRBV7-2 with TRBJ1-1; D not resolved. Germline V lookup: CDR1 SGHTA, CDR2 FQGNSA. Trimming took off 4 bases at V and 0 bases at J, with 9 bases between the two ends. This CDR3 comprises 14 residues. CDR3 sequence (DNA): TGTGCCAGCAGCTCCGGAGTGGTGAACACTGAAGCTTTCTTT. This translates into CASSSGVVNTEAFF.

The gene calls are TRBV18 and TRBJ2-2; 7 nucleotides align to TRBD2. The junction had 9 bases not matched to a gene; V was cut back by 3 bases and J by 5 bases. Germline CDR1 reads KGHSH; CDR2 reads LQKENI. The CDR3 consists of 16 residues. As DNA, the CDR3 is TGTGCCAGCTCACCTGTTGGCGCGGGAGTAACCGGGGAGCTGTTTTTT. This gives the protein CASSPVGAGVTGELFF.